This T cell receptor (beta chain) was recovered during a study of regulatory T cells in long-lasting Graves disease. Study as a whole: Those Graves' patients who were newly diagnosed had been on antithyroid drugs under 3 months.

Construction of TCR beta libraries relied on iRepertoire HTBI primers and on Arm-PCR targeting CDR3 regions. TCRdb reanalysed the multiplex PCR reads using MiXCR and keeps one entry per CDR3 protein. The sample includes hundreds of thousands of distinct CDR3 sequences, 15% of them seen just once. Sample time point: newly diagnosed GD, antithyroid drugs for less than 3 months. Preparation of the TCR library used RNA extracted from PBMCs. An endocrinology department in Xi'an, China, recruited the patients. In addition, the sample was reused for a study of T cells in Graves' hyperthyroidism and ophthalmopathy.

The receptor's source is a woman in her thirties or forties with Graves disease. The specimen was peripheral blood mononuclear cells (PBMCs), collected at new diagnosis, from a patient treated with antithyroid drugs.

The CDR3 sequence: CASSLVSAGNEQFF. DNA for the CDR3: TGTGCCAGCAGCTTGGTCTCAGCGGGAAATGAGCAGTTCTTC. The chain uses TRBV5-6 and TRBJ2-1, with 7 bases that match TRBD2. After removal of 0 bases from V and 7 bases from J, the junction contained 4 bases not matched to a gene. The CDR3 contains 14 residues. The V gene's germline CDR1 is SGHDT and CDR2 YYEEEE.